The next 17 T cell receptor beta chains were all read from a single sample in a study of T cell responses to AZD1222 COVID-19 vaccine (dated by TCRdb to the early 2020s). The library was produced with the immunoSEQ multiplex PCR assay. Sourced from immuneACCESS, this table was stored by TCRdb with only in-frame sequences that have V and J called. A share of the clones is absent; for the studies checked, an unresolved V gene accounts for under half, and the remainder has no known explanation. For this sample there are over 35,000 clones; just under 80% appear just once. The ten largest make up roughly 21% of the sample. Reading the label with the study, this specimen's time point is: about 28 days (+/-7) after the second vaccine dose. The meaning of the sample's treatment or condition label: meningococcal conjugate vaccine given as trial control. The specimen comprised peripheral blood, sampled 28 days after the second dose of the MenACWY control vaccine. The receptor source for this set is an adult who received the MenACWY meningococcal vaccine as a control.

This chain joins TRBV12-3 or TRBV12-4 and TRBJ1-1; maybe TRBD1 (6 bases). The CDR3 is 11 residues long. The V gene lost 6 bases and the J gene lost 8 bases, with 10 bases spanning the gap. Written as DNA, the CDR3 is TGTGCCAGCAGCTTCAGGGGAGAAGCTTTCTTT. Protein sequence: CASSFRGEAFF.

The J gene is TRBJ2-1, the V gene TRBV18; 7 bases match TRBD2. CDR1 and CDR2 from the germline V gene are KGHSH and LQKENI. V shed 6 bases and J 4 bases; nucleotides not matched to a gene: 9. The CDR3 is 15 residues long. CDR3 protein: CASSLIGGSYNEQFF. The CDR3 DNA follows: TGTGCCAGCTCCCTGATCGGGGGGTCATACAATGAGCAGTTCTTC.

This chain connects TRBV9 to TRBJ2-3, with D perhaps TRBD1 or TRBD2 (5 bases each). The CDR3 contains 14 residues. CDR1 is SGDLS, CDR2 YYNGEE, per germline. V dropped 3 bases and J dropped 2 bases, with 10 bases sitting between them. Here the CDR3 reads CASSGAGTTDTQYF. The CDR3 coding sequence is TGTGCCAGCAGCGGGGCAGGGACCACAGATACGCAGTATTTT.

This rearrangement joins TRBV5-6 to TRBJ1-2; the D gene is possibly TRBD1 (5 bases). V lost 0 bases and J lost 0, with 12 bases in between. The germline V gene has CDR1 SGHDT and CDR2 YYEEEE. This CDR3 region has 16 residues. For the CDR3, the DNA is TGTGCCAGCAGCTTGGGCGGCAGGGTCCCTAACTATGGCTACACCTTC. This sequence encodes CASSLGGRVPNYGYTF.

The genes are TRBV12-3 or TRBV12-4 and TRBJ1-3; no firm D call. The CDR3 consists of 13 residues. V was shortened by 5 bases and J by 1 base, with 6 bases between the two germline ends. The CDR3 DNA follows: TGTGCCAGCAGTGTCTGGTCTGGAAACACCATATATTTT. Translated, it gives CASSVWSGNTIYF.

V usage is TRBV7-9 and J usage is TRBJ2-3, with D tentatively TRBD2 (5 bases). Germline CDR1 and CDR2: SEHNR and FQNEAQ (reference sequence). With 0 bases removed from V and 5 bases from J, the gap between germline ends came to 12 bases. The CDR3 runs to 15 residues. The CDR3 DNA is TGTGCCAGCAGCTTAGCGCTCGGACTGGAAGATACGCAGTATTTT. Translation gives CASSLALGLEDTQYF.

The chain is built from TRBV19 and TRBJ1-5; no firm D call. CDR1 and CDR2 from the germline V gene are LNHDA and SQIVND (reference sequence). V was shortened by 7 bases and J by 7 bases, with 17 bases between the two germline ends. The CDR3 is made up of 14 amino acids. The CDR3 nucleotides read TGTGCCAGTAAGGGAGGTCGGTTTCGACAGCCCCAGCATTTT. Encoded protein: CASKGGRFRQPQHF.

This clone was detected only once. The chain recombines TRBV19 with TRBJ2-7, with TRBD1 matching 12 bases. V lost 4 bases and J lost 7; bases outside the gene matches: 14. The CDR3 is 17 amino acids. Germline CDR1 and CDR2: LNHDA and SQIVND (reference sequence). CDR3 loop: CASSKDLVGQGAREQYF. The CDR3 DNA is TGTGCCAGTAGTAAGGATCTGGTGGGACAGGGGGCGCGAGAGCAGTACTTC.

The chain uses TRBV6-2 or TRBV6-3 and TRBJ2-5; 13 bases fit TRBD2. The CDR3 has 18 residues. Per germline, CDR1 MNHEY and CDR2 SVGEGT. The ends lost 2 bases at V and 2 bases at J; junction bases unmatched: 8. The DNA of the CDR3 is TGTGCCAGCAGTTACCTTCCGCGGACTAGCGGGAGTCAAGAGACCCAGTACTTC. Translated: CASSYLPRTSGSQETQYF.

A few counts support this clone. This chain links TRBV4-2 with TRBJ1-5; unclear D gene. The CDR3 spans 13 residues. Germline V gene lookup returns CDR1 LGHNA and CDR2 YNFKEQ. Trimming removed 0 bases at V and 5 bases at J, with 5 bases between. This CDR3 reads CASSQDQDQPQHF. CDR3 sequence (DNA): TGTGCCAGCAGCCAAGATCAAGATCAGCCCCAGCATTTT.

This clone appeared once. The chain recombines TRBV4-1 with TRBJ2-7, with 12 bases fitting TRBD2. CDR1 MGHRA and CDR2 YSYEKL come from the germline V gene. The CDR3 covers 16 residues. After removal of 0 bases from V and 7 bases from J, the junction contained 7 bases not matched to a gene. Written as DNA, the CDR3 is TGCGCCAGCAGCCAAGAACGACTAGCGGGAGCAAGGGAGCAGTACTTC. Translating it yields CASSQERLAGAREQYF.

The rearrangement uses TRBV25-1 and TRBJ2-7, with 10 bases that match TRBD1. Trimming at V came to 7 bases and at J to 1 base, leaving 7 bases not matched to a gene. The CDR3 loop spans 15 amino acids. Germline V gene sequence: CDR1 MGHDK, CDR2 SYGVNS. CDR3 amino acids: CASTPGTGVSYEQYF. The DNA for the CDR3 is TGTGCCAGCACTCCCGGGACAGGGGTTTCCTACGAGCAGTACTTC.

The chain joins TRBV19 to TRBJ1-5; D call uncertain. The V and J ends lost 7 bases and 0 bases respectively, with 7 bases between them. The germline CDR1 and CDR2 sequences are LNHDA and SQIVND (reference sequence). This CDR3 has 13 residues. CDR3 bases: TGTGCCAGTAAGGAACATAGCAATCAGCCCCAGCATTTT. Protein sequence: CASKEHSNQPQHF.

In nucleotides, the CDR3 is TGTGCCAGTAGTATTGGAGCAGCAATGAACACTGAAGCTTTCTTT. Its translation: CASSIGAAMNTEAFF. The chain recombines TRBV19 with TRBJ1-1; D not resolved. The CDR3 consists of 15 residues. The V end was cut by 3 bases, the J end by 0 bases, with 11 bases between. CDR1 is LNHDA, CDR2 SQIVND, per germline (reference sequence).

The chain uses TRBV5-1 and TRBJ1-3; tentative D call: TRBD1 (5 bases). Trimming took off 6 bases at V and 8 bases at J, with 15 bases between the two ends. The CDR3 is made up of 13 amino acids. Germline loops: CDR1 SGHRS, CDR2 YFSETQ. CDR3 DNA sequence: TGCGCCAGCACCGAGCAGGGAGGACACACCATATATTTT. Translation gives CASTEQGGHTIYF.

This clone was detected many times. Other DNA variants within this sample encode the same CDR3. The chain couples TRBV6-6 to TRBJ1-3; D unclear. This CDR3 region has 15 residues. Germline V gives CDR1 MNHNY, CDR2 SVGAGI (reference sequence). Trimming cost V 0 bases and J 0 bases, with 6 bases left between them. DNA of the CDR3: TGTGCCAGCAGTTACTCGGAAGGCTCTGGAAACACCATATATTTT. Translation gives CASSYSEGSGNTIYF.

Judged by abundance, this clone is medium-sized. This chain connects TRBV25-1 to TRBJ2-2; TRBD1 matches 9 bases. With 4 bases clipped from V and 3 bases from J, the junction kept 0 bases outside the gene matches. This CDR3 contains 14 residues. The germline V gene has CDR1 MGHDK and CDR2 SYGVNS. The CDR3 DNA follows: TGTGCCAGCAGTGGGGACAGGGACACCGGGGAGCTGTTTTTT. Its protein product is CASSGDRDTGELFF.